Shown below are 12 T cell receptor beta chains from a single sample sequenced in a study of T cells in Graves' hyperthyroidism and ophthalmopathy. Amplification of TCR beta CDR3 regions used RNA as the template. A set of HTBI primers served as the primers for a first-round RT-PCR of the TCR CDR3. TCRdb itself ran the multiplex PCR reads through MiXCR, one entry per CDR3 protein. The sample carries about 420,000 distinct CDR3 sequences, 15% to 18% recorded once. The sequenced sample was blood. The receptors were gathered from a woman aged 18-30 years with Graves' hyperthyroidism.

This sequence joins TRBV5-6 and TRBJ2-5, with 7 bases that match TRBD1. Germline V CDR1 and CDR2: SGHDT, YYEEEE. Trimming cost V 2 bases and J 5 bases; bases outside gene matches: 9. The CDR3 loop spans 15 amino acids. The CDR3 region is CASSFRGGGGETQYF. CDR3 nucleotide sequence: TGTGCCAGCAGCTTCCGAGGGGGCGGCGGGGAGACCCAGTACTTC.

This clonotype was recorded many times. CDR3 bases: TGTGCCACCAGTGACTGGACAGAACTCAATTACGAGCAGTACTTC. It translates to CATSDWTELNYEQYF. The chain combines TRBV24-1 with TRBJ2-7; weak D call: TRBD1 (6 bases). Germline CDR1 and CDR2: KGHDR and SFDVKD. CDR3 length: 15 residues. V lost 4 bases and J 4 bases, leaving 16 bases between the germline ends.

This clonotype has a count of ten or more. The genes are TRBV3-1 and TRBJ1-4, with D maybe TRBD1 (5 bases). The V and J ends lost 4 bases and 5 bases respectively, with 17 bases between them. Germline V gene data show CDR1 as LGHDT and CDR2 as YNNKEL (reference sequence). The CDR3 contains 16 residues. The CDR3 DNA follows: TGTGCCAGCAGCCCAAGTGGGTCAGGGTACAATGAAAAACTGTTTTTT. Translated: CASSPSGSGYNEKLFF.

Ten or more counts support this clonotype. The chain carries TRBV7-2 and TRBJ1-1, with no clear D. Germline CDR1 is SGHTA and CDR2 is FQGNSA. There are 15 residues in the CDR3. V was pared by 1 base and J by 2 bases, with 11 bases between. Written as DNA, the CDR3 is TGTGCCAGCAGCTTAGTATTAGGTTCCAACACTGAAGCTTTCTTT. This encodes CASSLVLGSNTEAFF.

This clonotype was observed many times. The J gene is TRBJ2-1, the V gene TRBV20-1; D call uncertain. This CDR3 spans 15 amino acids. Germline values: CDR1 DFQATT, CDR2 SNEGSKA (reference sequence). Trimming left V 5 bases short and J 3 bases short, with 17 bases between. In DNA, the CDR3 is TGCAGTGCTCTCAGTTGGGCGATTAACTACAATGAGCAGTTCTTC. Its protein is CSALSWAINYNEQFF.

The chain is built from TRBV3-1 and TRBJ1-1; 7 bases map to TRBD1. V shed 4 bases, J shed 3 bases, and the junction held 2 bases outside the gene matches. CDR3 length: 13 residues. Per the germline V gene, CDR1 is LGHDT and CDR2 is YNNKEL (reference sequence). In DNA form, the CDR3 reads TGTGCCAGCAGCCCGACAGGGCACACTGAAGCTTTCTTT. Amino acids: CASSPTGHTEAFF. Drawing the rest from reference TRBV3-1 and TRBJ1-1, the complete variable domain is DTAVSQTPKYLVTQMGNDKSIKCEQNLGHDTMYWYKQDSKKFLKIMFSYNNKELIINETVPNRFSPKSPDKAHLNLHINSLELGDSAVYFCASSPTGHTEAFFGQGTRLTVV.

This clonotype has ten or more counts. The chain has TRBV6-5 and TRBJ1-4; TRBD1 agrees at 9 bases. V lost 0 bases to trimming and J lost 6 bases; unmatched junction nucleotides: 5. This CDR3 comprises 16 residues. Looked up from germline, CDR1 is MNHEY and CDR2 is SVGAGI. The chain's CDR3 is CASSYSGQGLDEKLFF. The CDR3, as DNA: TGTGCCAGCAGTTACTCAGGACAGGGGCTGGATGAAAAACTGTTTTTT.

Ten or more counts support this clonotype. The rearrangement links TRBV12-5 to TRBJ2-7, with a weak D call TRBD2 (5 bases). Germline V CDR1 and CDR2: LGHNT, FRNRAP. Trimming shortened V by 1 base and J by 5 bases, and 9 bases separated the two germline ends. This CDR3 region has 13 residues. CDR3 sequence: CASGLGRGHEQYF. CDR3 nucleotide sequence: TGTGCTAGTGGTTTGGGACGCGGGCACGAGCAGTACTTC.

This clonotype appeared a few times. The chain uses TRBV20-1 and TRBJ1-2; D is ambiguous. V lost 5 bases and J lost 3, with 13 bases in between. The CDR3 has 13 residues. Germline V gene lookup returns CDR1 DFQATT and CDR2 SNEGSKA (reference sequence). The CDR3 DNA reads as TGCAGTGCTGAGGTTTATGGTGACTATGGCTACACCTTC. It yields the protein CSAEVYGDYGYTF.

This clonotype has a count of ten or more. This chain joins TRBV5-1 and TRBJ2-7; D is perhaps TRBD2 (5 bases). Germline V CDR1 and CDR2: SGHRS, YFSETQ. Between the trimmed V and J ends, which lost 2 bases and 7 bases, there was a span of 13 bases. The CDR3 contains 13 residues. CDR3 coding DNA: TGCGCCAGCAGCTTTGAGAGGGTAAAGGAGCAGTACTTC. Translating it yields CASSFERVKEQYF.

The chain combines TRBV29-1 with TRBJ2-7; D possibly corresponds to TRBD1 (5 bases). Germline V gene lookup returns CDR1 SQVTM and CDR2 ANQGSEA. The CDR3 loop spans 14 amino acids. The V gene lost 7 bases and the J gene lost 0 bases, with 16 bases spanning the gap. The CDR3 bases are TGCAGCGCTGTTAGGGGCGACTTCTCCTACGAGCAGTACTTC. This encodes CSAVRGDFSYEQYF.

In its sample, this clonotype was seen many times. The genes are TRBV3-1 and TRBJ2-3; D remains unclear. Trimming removed 1 base at V and 10 bases at J, with 12 bases between. The CDR3 has 13 residues. CDR1 LGHDT and CDR2 YNNKEL come from the germline V gene (reference sequence). The CDR3 DNA follows: TGTGCCAGCAGCCAAGGACTGGCGAACTCGCAGTATTTT. Translating it yields CASSQGLANSQYF.